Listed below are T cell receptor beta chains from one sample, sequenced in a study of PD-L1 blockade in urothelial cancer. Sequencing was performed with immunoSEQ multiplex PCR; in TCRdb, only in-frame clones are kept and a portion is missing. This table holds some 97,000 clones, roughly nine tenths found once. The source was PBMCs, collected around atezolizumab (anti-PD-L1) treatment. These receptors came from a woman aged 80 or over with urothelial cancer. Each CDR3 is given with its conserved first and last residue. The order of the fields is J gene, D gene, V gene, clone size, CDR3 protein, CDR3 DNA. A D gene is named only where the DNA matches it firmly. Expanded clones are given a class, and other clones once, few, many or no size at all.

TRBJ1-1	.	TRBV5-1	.	CASSLGLRDTEAFF	TGCGCCAGCAGCTTGGGCCTTCGGGACACTGAAGCTTTCTTT
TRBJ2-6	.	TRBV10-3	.	CAISEGRPSGANVLTF	TGTGCCATCAGTGAGGGCAGGCCGTCTGGGGCCAACGTCCTGACTTTC
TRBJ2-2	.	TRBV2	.	CASSVGGFGGELFF	TGTGCCAGCAGTGTAGGGGGATTTGGCGGGGAGCTGTTTTTT
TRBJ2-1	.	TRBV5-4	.	CASSSEGQYNEQFF	TGTGCCAGCAGCTCGGAGGGCCAGTACAATGAGCAGTTCTTC
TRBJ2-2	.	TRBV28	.	CASGGAGELFF	TGTGCCAGCGGAGGGGCCGGGGAGCTGTTTTTT
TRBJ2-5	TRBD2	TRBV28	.	CASSFVSGGGSETQYF	TGTGCCAGCAGTTTCGTTAGCGGGGGTGGTTCGGAGACCCAGTACTTC
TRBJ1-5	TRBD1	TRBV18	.	CASSPNRGDQPQHF	TGTGCCAGCTCACCAAACAGGGGAGATCAGCCCCAGCATTTT
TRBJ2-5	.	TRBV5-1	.	CASSSQGTETQYF	TGCGCCAGCAGCTCCCAGGGTACGGAGACCCAGTACTTC
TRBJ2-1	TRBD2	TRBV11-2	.	CASSLTSGPFNEQFF	TGTGCCAGCAGCCTTACTAGCGGACCTTTTAATGAGCAGTTCTTC
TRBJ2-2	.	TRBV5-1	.	CASSLAAGLGDTGELFF	TGCGCCAGCAGCTTGGCGGCGGGACTTGGTGATACCGGGGAGCTGTTTTTT
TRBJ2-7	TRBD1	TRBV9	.	CASSVGQGTYEQYF	TGTGCCAGCAGCGTAGGACAGGGAACCTACGAGCAGTACTTC
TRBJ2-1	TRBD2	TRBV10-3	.	CAVRGEALNEQFF	TGTGCCGTCCGGGGGGAAGCCCTTAATGAGCAGTTCTTC
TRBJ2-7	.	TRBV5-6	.	CASSLRGRGDYEQYF	TGTGCCAGCAGCTTGAGGGGTAGAGGAGATTACGAGCAGTACTTC
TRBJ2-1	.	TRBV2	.	CASRSGGSSYNEQFF	TGTGCCAGCAGGAGCGGAGGGAGTTCCTACAATGAGCAGTTCTTC
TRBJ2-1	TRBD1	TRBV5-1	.	CASSGGQGAVNEQFF	TGCGCCAGCAGCGGGGGACAGGGGGCGGTTAATGAGCAGTTCTTC
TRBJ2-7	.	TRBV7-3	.	CASSPNTGYGYF	TGTGCCAGCAGCCCCAACACAGGGTACGGGTACTTC
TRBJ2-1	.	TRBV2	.	CASSELGGAAPSGQFF	TGTGCCAGCAGTGAATTGGGCGGGGCCGCCCCGTCGGGGCAGTTCTTC
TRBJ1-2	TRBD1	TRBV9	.	CASSVFPGTGHMGGYTF	TGTGCCAGCAGCGTATTCCCCGGGACAGGGCATATGGGTGGCTACACCTTC
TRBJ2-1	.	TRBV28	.	CASSWQGTYYNEQFF	TGTGCCAGCAGCTGGCAGGGGACGTACTACAATGAGCAGTTCTTC
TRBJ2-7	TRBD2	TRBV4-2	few	CASSQDIGASGPTYEQYF	TGTGCCAGCAGCCAAGATATCGGGGCTAGCGGACCGACCTACGAGCAGTACTTC
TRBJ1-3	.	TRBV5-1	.	CASSPGGGSGNTIYF	TGCGCCAGCAGCCCCGGCGGGGGCTCTGGAAACACCATATATTTT
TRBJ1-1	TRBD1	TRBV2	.	CASIVAGGDTEAFF	TGTGCCAGCATTGTGGCAGGGGGTGACACTGAAGCTTTCTTT
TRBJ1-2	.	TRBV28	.	CASSTLGGNYGYTF	TGTGCCAGCAGCACTCTCGGGGGGAACTATGGCTACACCTTC
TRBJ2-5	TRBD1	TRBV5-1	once	CASSLLDRGLEETQYF	TGCGCCAGCAGCTTGCTGGACAGGGGGCTCGAAGAGACCCAGTACTTC
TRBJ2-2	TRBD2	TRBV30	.	CAWSAGRVFTGELFF	TGTGCCTGGTCCGCAGGGAGGGTCTTCACCGGGGAGCTGTTTTTT
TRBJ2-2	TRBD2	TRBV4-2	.	CASSGPSGRVSTGELFF	TGTGCCAGCAGCGGCCCTAGCGGCCGCGTGAGCACCGGGGAGCTGTTTTTT